These 5 T cell receptor beta chains came from one sample sequenced in a study of blood T cell repertoires in COVID-19. The data were produced by immunoSEQ multiplex PCR, yet TCRdb's version contains in-frame clones alone and is incomplete. The table has around 100,000 clones, approximately 81% seen once. Material: peripheral blood. The receptors originated from a woman aged 70 to 79 with active or convalescent COVID-19.

The CDR3 loop is CASSLDATGSYGYTF. The CDR3 DNA is TGTGCCAGCAGCTTAGACGCGACAGGCTCTTATGGCTACACCTTC. The rearrangement links TRBV7-6 to TRBJ1-2, with D possibly TRBD1 on 6 matching bases. Germline lookup yields CDR1 SGHVS and CDR2 FNYEAQ. V was clipped by 1 base and J by 5 bases, with 14 bases between them. The CDR3 runs 15 residues. Full variable domain (remainder filled in from reference TRBV7-6 and TRBJ1-2): GAGVSQSPRYKVTKRGQDVALRCDPISGHVSLYWYRQALGQGPEFLTYFNYEAQQDKSGLPNDRFSAERPEGSISTLTIQRTEQRDSAMYRCASSLDATGSYGYTFGSGTRLTVV.

The V and J genes are TRBV24-1 and TRBJ2-3; the D gene is possibly TRBD1 (5 bases). This CDR3 contains 15 residues. V was trimmed by 5 bases and J by 4 bases, leaving 15 bases between them. CDR1 and CDR2 from the germline V gene are KGHDR and SFDVKD. CDR3 residues: CATSVQGGSPDTQYF. The CDR3 nucleotides read TGTGCCACCAGTGTGCAGGGTGGTTCCCCAGATACGCAGTATTTT.

V and J are TRBV20-1 and TRBJ2-1; the D gene is possibly TRBD2 (5 bases). The CDR3 runs to 15 residues. V lost 3 bases and J lost 4, with 16 bases in between. Germline CDR1 reads DFQATT; CDR2 reads SNEGSKA (reference sequence). The CDR3 reads CSASVLARDYNEQFF. The DNA for the CDR3 is TGCAGTGCTAGTGTGCTAGCACGGGATTACAATGAGCAGTTCTTC.

The chain is built from TRBV27 and TRBJ2-1; 8 nucleotides align to TRBD2. Trimming cost V 5 bases and J 4 bases; bases outside gene matches: 13. The germline V gene has CDR1 MNHEY and CDR2 SMNVEV (reference sequence). The CDR3 is 17 amino acids. The CDR3, as DNA: TGTGCCAGCAGTCCGGCGCTGGCGGGGGGTGAGTACAATGAGCAGTTCTTC. It yields the protein CASSPALAGGEYNEQFF.

The J gene is TRBJ1-6, the V gene TRBV3-1 (or the pseudogene TRBV3-2); D perhaps matches TRBD1 (6 bases). This CDR3 contains 15 residues. V lost 1 base and J 14 bases, leaving 18 bases between the germline ends. Per the germline V gene, CDR1 is LGHDT and CDR2 is YNNKEL (reference sequence). As DNA, the CDR3 is TGTGCCAGCAGCCAAGCAAGTAGAGGGGGATTAACCCTCCACTTT. The encoded protein is CASSQASRGGLTLHF.